This T cell receptor beta chain was recorded in a study of T cell responses to AZD1222 COVID-19 vaccine. Study-wide results and limits: Spike-specific TCR breadth and depth both grew after two AZD1222 doses. Spike regions recognized by vaccine-associated CD4 TCRs spanned the protein, led by 160-218 and 743-854. The donor group comprised mostly white British people and more females; the analysis possibly underestimated clonal diversity.

The CDR3 is 13 residues long. J gave up 8 bases and V 9 bases, and 12 bases lay outside the gene matches. Germline CDR1 is LNHDA and CDR2 is SQIVND (reference sequence). Method: immunoSEQ multiplex PCR; TCRdb's copy keeps in-frame clones and lacks some. The sample carries 150,000 to 200,000 clones, 90% to 95% recorded once. Regarding this clone: Its cognate antigen is unknown.

The material was peripheral blood, obtained on day 0 of AZD1222 vaccination. This TCR was sampled from an adult in good health. J is TRBJ1-1 and V is TRBV19; 7 bases map to TRBD1. The CDR3 protein is CASRTRQGIEAFF. Here the CDR3 DNA reads TGTGCCAGCAGAACTAGACAGGGAATAGAAGCTTTCTTT.